One sample yielded the 8 T cell receptor beta chains listed below, sequenced in a study of T cell changes during pregnancy in multiple sclerosis. The assay was immunoSEQ multiplex PCR, and TCRdb's table has in-frame clones only and misses some. The data show 90,000 to 120,000 clones, around 93% seen once. The source material was peripheral blood, sampled in the third trimester of pregnancy. These receptor sequences come from a female donor in good health, enrolled as a control in a pregnancy study.

The chain recombines TRBV19 with TRBJ1-5; TRBD1 is a possible D gene (6 bases). V lost 4 bases and J 3 bases, leaving 13 bases between the germline ends. The CDR3 covers 15 residues. CDR1 is LNHDA, CDR2 SQIVND, per germline (reference sequence). The CDR3 sequence is CASSTQGLDNQPQHF. The CDR3 DNA follows: TGTGCCAGTAGTACTCAGGGGCTTGACAATCAGCCCCAGCATTTT.

This clone occurred once. This chain uses TRBV9 with TRBJ1-4; TRBD1 aligns across 7 bases. The CDR3 is made up of 13 amino acids. Trimming at V came to 0 bases and at J to 7 bases, leaving 0 bases not matched to a gene. CDR1 is SGDLS, CDR2 YYNGEE, per germline. CDR3: CASSVGQGEKLFF. The CDR3, as DNA: TGTGCCAGCAGCGTAGGACAGGGTGAAAAACTGTTTTTT. The full variable domain, with the rest looked up from reference TRBV9 and TRBJ1-4, is DSGVTQTPKHLITATGQRVTLRCSPRSGDLSVYWYQQSLDQGLQFLIQYYNGEERAKGNILERFSAQQFPDLHSELNLSSLELGDSALYFCASSVGQGEKLFFGSGTQLSVL.

The chain uses TRBV7-6 and TRBJ2-3; D perhaps matches TRBD2 (5 bases). CDR1 is SGHVS and CDR2 is FNYEAQ in the germline V gene. The V end was cut by 5 bases, the J end by 0 bases, with 18 bases between. The CDR3 runs 17 residues. The CDR3 sequence: CASSPSGWRPSTDTQYF. The CDR3 region has the DNA TGTGCCAGCAGCCCCTCCGGCTGGAGGCCAAGCACAGATACGCAGTATTTT.

The rearrangement uses TRBV27 and TRBJ2-7, with TRBD1 identical over 7 bases. Trimming took 6 bases from V and 0 from J; bases not matched to a gene: 2. Looked up from germline, CDR1 is MNHEY and CDR2 is SMNVEV (reference sequence). This CDR3 has 13 residues. The CDR3 sequence is CASRSGGSYEQYF. CDR3 DNA: TGTGCCAGCAGGTCAGGGGGCTCCTACGAGCAGTACTTC.

The chain carries TRBV5-6 and TRBJ1-2; 9 nucleotides match TRBD1. The junction had 9 bases not matched to a gene; V was cut back by 3 bases and J by 0 bases. Germline V CDR1 and CDR2: SGHDT, YYEEEE. The CDR3 sequence is 17 residues long. CDR3 DNA: TGTGCCAGCAGCTCCGGGACAGGGATTTTACCTAACTATGGCTACACCTTC. This encodes CASSSGTGILPNYGYTF.

The chain has TRBV12-5 and TRBJ2-5; 10 positions match TRBD2. Germline CDR1 LGHNT, CDR2 FRNRAP. V trimming: 1 base; J trimming: 2 bases; junction bases outside the gene matches: 4. The CDR3 has 16 residues. The CDR3 sequence: CASGLGTSGGQETQYF. CDR3 coding DNA: TGTGCTAGTGGTTTGGGGACTAGCGGAGGGCAAGAGACCCAGTACTTC.

J is TRBJ2-7 and V is TRBV7-9; D might be TRBD2 (5 bases). This CDR3 is built from 15 residues. Germline V CDR1 and CDR2: SEHNR, FQNEAQ (reference sequence). V lost 1 base and J lost 0, with 10 bases in between. CDR3 sequence: CASSLVGGSSYEQYF. The CDR3 DNA reads as TGTGCCAGCAGCTTAGTAGGTGGGAGCTCCTACGAGCAGTACTTC.

V usage is TRBV7-3 and J usage is TRBJ2-3; 16 bases agree with TRBD2. The CDR3 is 19 amino acids. Germline assignment: CDR1 SGHTA and CDR2 FQGTGA. V lost 5 bases and J lost 4; bases outside the gene matches: 12. CDR3 nucleotide sequence: TGTGCCAGCAGCGCCCAAGGGACTAGCGGGGGGGCCGATTCAGATACGCAGTATTTT. It codes for CASSAQGTSGGADSDTQYF.